This T cell receptor (beta chain) derives from a study of neurological immune-mediated disorders. Study-wide background: Within the group of about 35 multiple sclerosis patients, approximately 30 were relapsing-remitting, while 3 were secondary progressive.

The study, taken as a whole, reports: The absence of any CDR3 amino acid sequence shared by expanded clones across subjects suggests that repertoires were private in all groups.

Indicated time point: longitudinal time-point 2. The method for making cDNA was 5'RACE, and it used 10-nucleotide random UMIs. MiXCR, run by TCRdb on the 5' RACE reads, gives a single entry per CDR3 protein. The sample records about 80,000 distinct CDR3 sequences, 5.8% being singletons. Between the trimmed V and J ends, which lost 4 bases and 14 bases, there was a span of 12 bases. This CDR3 is built from 11 residues. Germline V gene data show CDR1 as LNHNV and CDR2 as YYDKDF (reference sequence). This clonotype appeared many times. The target antigen is unknown. This clonotype was sampled from an older woman with multiple sclerosis. The chain has TRBV15 and TRBJ2-1; D gene unclear. The specimen sequenced was PBMCs. CDR3 loop: CATSTVGEEFF. CDR3 sequence (DNA): TGTGCCACCAGCACTGTAGGAGAGGAGTTCTTC.